This entry concerns a single T cell receptor (beta chain). Its antigen is undetermined. This sample was taken from a study of cytomegalovirus exposure and HLA in healthy donors. PCR used 60 Vbeta primers and 13 Jbeta primers. This table comes from immunoSEQ multiplex PCR, and its TCRdb copy is limited to in-frame clones, with some not included. The table has about 130,000 clones, approximately 79% seen once. Study-level findings and limits: CMV serostatus was the sole immune exposure information available. TCR beta V segments were, for the most part, productive about 87% or about 30% of the time in an earlier analysis. Researchers reported in a later analysis that a missense DCLRE1C variant was tied to TCR beta V- and J-gene trimming. By a later analysis, the bulk of CMV-associated TCR beta chains appeared HLA-restricted.

Sequenced sample: PBMCs. The sequence came from a man aged 50-59 years in good health and CMV-seropositive.

The CDR3, as DNA: TGTGCCAGCAGCGCCGGACAGGGCGGTTCACCCCTCCACTTT. Translated: CASSAGQGGSPLHF. This chain joins TRBV9 and TRBJ1-6, with 8 nucleotides matching TRBD1. This CDR3 has 14 residues. Germline assignment: CDR1 SGDLS and CDR2 YYNGEE. Germline trimming cut 3 bases from V and 9 bases from J; bases unmatched to any gene: 5.